These 9 T cell receptor beta chains came from one sample sequenced in a study of T cells after yellow fever vaccination. TCRdb recomputed calls from the 5' RACE reads with MiXCR, one row per CDR3 protein. The repertoire has some 500,000 distinct CDR3 sequences, 13% of them found once; the top ten carry over 13%. Source: PBMCs, taken on the day of the yellow fever booster vaccination. Receptors originate from a man aged 25-45 years who received the YFV17D yellow fever vaccine.

V gene TRBV20-1 combines with J gene TRBJ2-3, with 11 bases identical to TRBD2. CDR3 length: 14 residues. CDR1 DFQATT and CDR2 SNEGSKA come from the germline V gene (reference sequence). J gave up 4 bases and V 7 bases, and 7 bases lay outside the gene matches. The CDR3 reads CSVGGGLAADTQYF. The CDR3 bases are TGCAGTGTCGGAGGGGGACTAGCGGCAGATACGCAGTATTTT.

This clonotype was counted between two and nine times. The chain links TRBV27 to TRBJ2-7; 9 bases agree with TRBD1. The CDR3 totals 13 residues. Germline CDR1 and CDR2: MNHEY and SMNVEV (reference sequence). The V segment lost 8 bases and the J segment 6 bases; nucleotides outside the gene matches: 8. The CDR3 region has the DNA TGTGCCAGCTCTGCGGGACAGGGTTTCGAGCAGTACTTC. Protein product: CASSAGQGFEQYF.

The chain recombines TRBV12-3 or TRBV12-4 with TRBJ2-3; a possible D gene is TRBD2 (5 bases). CDR3 length equals 15 residues. V was shortened by 3 bases and J by 10 bases, with 20 bases between the two germline ends. The CDR3 reads CASSFTPRSPGAQYF. The DNA of the CDR3 is TGTGCCAGCAGTTTTACCCCTCGGAGTCCCGGGGCGCAGTATTTT.

The rearrangement joins TRBV7-9 to TRBJ2-1, with 10 bases identical to TRBD2. Germline assignment: CDR1 SEHNR and CDR2 FQNEAQ (reference sequence). This CDR3 spans 17 amino acids. Trimming cost V 2 bases and J 9 bases; bases outside gene matches: 13. CDR3 DNA: TGTGCCAGCAGCTTACCAGTGGGGATAGCGGGAGGAAGTGAGCAGTTCTTC. It specifies CASSLPVGIAGGSEQFF.

This clonotype was recorded many times. The rearrangement links TRBV7-8 to TRBJ2-1, with 12 bases matching TRBD2. Germline assignment: CDR1 SGHVS and CDR2 FQNEAQ. The trim removed 5 bases at V and 4 bases at J, leaving 6 bases unmatched. CDR3 size: 16 residues. The CDR3 spells CASSLVGLAGYNEQFF. The CDR3 coding sequence is TGTGCCAGCAGCCTAGTGGGACTAGCGGGTTACAATGAGCAGTTCTTC.

There are many counts of this clonotype. The DNA of the CDR3 is TGTGCCAGCAGCTTCGGGCCAGCAAGAAATAGCAATCAGCCCCAGCATTTT. Amino acids: CASSFGPARNSNQPQHF. The rearrangement uses TRBV7-8 and TRBJ1-5; no definite D call. CDR3 length equals 17 residues. Trimming took 3 bases from V and 0 from J, leaving 15 bases between them. Germline CDR1 and CDR2: SGHVS and FQNEAQ.

This clonotype was picked up a small number of times. V is TRBV5-1 and J is TRBJ2-5; TRBD1 or TRBD2 may be the D gene (5 bases each). This CDR3 has 16 amino acids. The V and J ends lost 4 bases and 4 bases respectively, with 20 bases between them. Germline V gene sequence: CDR1 SGHRS, CDR2 YFSETQ. In DNA form, the CDR3 reads TGCGCCAGCAGCCCGGGGACGGCGATTGGGACAGAGACCCAGTACTTC. Protein product: CASSPGTAIGTETQYF.

This clonotype was seen a few times. The chain uses TRBV12-5 and TRBJ2-1; D remains ambiguous. V gave up 5 bases and J gave up 2 bases, with 22 bases separating them. Germline V gene data show CDR1 as LGHNT and CDR2 as FRNRAP. CDR3 length: 18 residues. CDR3 sequence reads: CASGPLLQRTTPYNEQFF. Written as DNA, the CDR3 is TGTGCTAGTGGTCCACTACTCCAGAGAACGACCCCCTACAATGAGCAGTTCTTC.

The chain links TRBV20-1 to TRBJ2-7, with a weak D call TRBD1 (7 bases). Germline CDR1 and CDR2: DFQATT and SNEGSKA (reference sequence). This CDR3 is 14 amino acids long. Between the trimmed V and J ends, which lost 4 bases and 3 bases, there was a span of 16 bases. CDR3 nucleotide sequence: TGCAGTGCTAAGCCGGCAGGGGGGCACTACGAGCAGTACTTC. Amino acids: CSAKPAGGHYEQYF.